This T cell receptor (beta chain) was sequenced during a study of radiation and T cells in renal cell carcinoma. Notes on the study in general: Top tumor clonotypes rose in blood 2 weeks post-radiation, then contracted.

Specified time point: blood 2 weeks post-SBRT. The treatment is: 15 Gy SBRT to primary tumor, nephrectomy 4 weeks later. This clone was picked up one time. What it binds is not known. The CDR3 loop spans 16 amino acids. Germline lookup yields CDR1 WSHSY and CDR2 SAAADI. V dropped 3 bases and J dropped 2; count of bases not matched to a gene: 9. Only in-frame clones appear in the TCRdb table, and some are missing; sequencing was by immunoSEQ multiplex PCR. Of approximately 75,000 clones listed, about four fifths are singletons. The rearrangement joins TRBV10-2 to TRBJ2-5, with TRBD1 matching over 7 bases. The material was blood, obtained from a patient whose treatment included radiotherapy and nephrectomy. The receptor was isolated from a man aged 55 to 70 with renal cell carcinoma. The CDR3 loop reads CASSDPGRGQQETQYF. CDR3 sequence (DNA): TGCGCCAGCAGTGACCCGGGAAGGGGGCAACAAGAGACCCAGTACTTC.